These T cell receptor beta chains were read from a single sample in a study of cytomegalovirus exposure and HLA in healthy donors. Profiled with immunoSEQ multiplex PCR; TCRdb holds only in-frame clones, not every one. The table shows approximately 190,000 clones, with approximately 84% occurring only once. Specimen: PBMCs. The receptor source for this set is a woman aged 50 to 60 in good health and CMV-seropositive. The CDR3 runs from the conserved cysteine through the conserved F or W. Each record gives: clone size, V gene, J gene, D gene, CDR3 protein, CDR3 DNA. D genes are given only for firm matches. Only some rows state a clone size, as once, few, many or a class for expanded clones.

>-|TRBV9|TRBJ1-5|-
CASSVDGGDQPQHF
TGTGCCAGCAGCGTAGACGGGGGAGATCAGCCCCAGCATTTT
>-|TRBV7-6|TRBJ1-3|-
CASSPQPQTGISGNTIYF
TGTGCCAGCAGCCCTCAGCCCCAGACAGGCATCTCTGGAAACACCATATATTTT
>once|TRBV5-1|TRBJ1-5|-
CASSLDAGNQPQHF
TGCGCCAGCAGCTTGGACGCGGGCAATCAGCCCCAGCATTTT
>once|TRBV4-2|TRBJ2-7|-
CASSQRDRRYEQYF
TGTGCCAGCAGCCAACGAGACAGGCGATACGAGCAGTACTTC
>-|TRBV5-1|TRBJ2-5|TRBD2
CASSLRGGGETQYF
TGCGCCAGCAGCTTACGGGGGGGCGGGGAGACCCAGTACTTC
>-|TRBV5-4|TRBJ2-1|-
CASSSKRAIVNEQFF
TGTGCCAGCAGCTCAAAGCGGGCTATCGTGAATGAGCAGTTCTTC
>-|TRBV4-1|TRBJ1-2|TRBD1
CASSQAGQGKNYGYTF
TGCGCCAGCAGCCAAGCGGGACAGGGCAAGAACTATGGCTACACCTTC
>-|TRBV4-2|TRBJ1-6|-
CASSQETGNPLHF
TGTGCCAGCAGCCAAGAAACGGGTAACCCCCTCCACTTT
>-|TRBV2|TRBJ2-4|TRBD2
CASSERSGEGNIQYF
TGTGCCAGCAGTGAACGGAGCGGGGAGGGGAACATTCAGTACTTC
>-|TRBV2|TRBJ2-5|TRBD2
CASRAGRTSGEETQYF
TGTGCCAGCAGAGCGGGCAGGACTAGCGGGGAAGAGACCCAGTACTTC
>once|TRBV7-6|TRBJ2-2|-
CASNNPTGPHTGELFF
TGTGCCAGCAACAACCCTACAGGGCCCCACACCGGGGAGCTGTTTTTT
>-|TRBV5-6|TRBJ2-5|TRBD1
CASSSAGQGEETQYF
TGTGCCAGCAGCTCTGCAGGACAGGGCGAAGAGACCCAGTACTTC
>few|TRBV10-2|TRBJ1-3|-
CASSAGTGNTIYF
TGCGCCAGCAGTGCAGGAACTGGAAACACCATATATTTT
>few|TRBV6-5|TRBJ1-1|-
CASSYSRGGNTEAFF
TGTGCCAGCAGTTACTCCCGGGGTGGGAACACTGAAGCTTTCTTT
>-|TRBV5-1|TRBJ2-5|-
CASSTGGTSRETQYF
TGCGCCAGCAGCACAGGGGGGACTAGCCGTGAGACCCAGTACTTC
>-|TRBV11-1|TRBJ2-1|TRBD2
CASSLAGGAYNEQFF
TGTGCCAGCAGCTTAGCGGGGGGGGCCTACAATGAGCAGTTCTTC
>-|TRBV11-2|TRBJ2-3|-
CASSLGRIADTQYF
TGTGCCAGCAGCTTAGGTCGTATCGCAGATACGCAGTATTTT
>-|TRBV28|TRBJ2-7|-
CASSSMTVYEQYF
TGTGCCAGCAGTTCGATGACAGTGTACGAGCAGTACTTC
>-|TRBV9|TRBJ1-5|-
CASSETGNQPQHF
TGTGCCAGCTCCGAGACAGGCAATCAGCCCCAGCATTTT
>-|TRBV11-2|TRBJ2-1|-
CASSNLQGPYNEQFF
TGTGCCAGCAGTAATCTACAGGGCCCCTACAATGAGCAGTTCTTC
>-|TRBV4-2|TRBJ2-3|TRBD2
CASSRRGTSGLGTDTQYF
TGTGCCAGCAGCCGGAGAGGGACTAGCGGGTTGGGCACAGATACGCAGTATTTT
>-|TRBV7-9|TRBJ1-2|TRBD1
CASSPGQAANYGYTF
TGTGCCAGCAGTCCCGGACAGGCGGCTAACTATGGCTACACCTTC
>-|TRBV27|TRBJ2-2|-
CASSLFVTRVAGELFF
TGTGCCAGCAGCTTGTTTGTCACCCGCGTCGCCGGGGAGCTGTTTTTT
>-|TRBV4-2|TRBJ1-4|-
CASSQDLRGGNEKLFF
TGTGCCAGCAGCCAAGATCTCCGGGGGGGAAATGAAAAACTGTTTTTT
>-|TRBV5-1|TRBJ1-6|-
CASSHLSGENNSPLHF
TGCGCCAGCAGCCATCTCTCGGGGGAAAATAATTCACCCCTCCACTTT
>-|TRBV21-1|TRBJ2-2|-
CASGWESQRTPGSCFF
-
>once|TRBV5-1|TRBJ1-5|TRBD1
CASSLAGQGAQPQHF
TGCGCCAGCAGCTTGGCAGGACAGGGGGCTCAGCCCCAGCATTTT
>-|TRBV5-1|TRBJ1-6|-
CASSDGVRNSPLHF
TGCGCCAGCAGCGACGGGGTGAGGAATTCACCCCTCCACTTT
>-|TRBV30|TRBJ2-1|-
CAWGGAGEQFF
TGTGCCTGGGGAGGGGCTGGAGAGCAGTTCTTC
>-|TRBV5-4|TRBJ2-2|-
CASSQEEGTVNTGELFF
TGCGCCAGCAGCCAAGAAGAAGGTACAGTTAACACCGGGGAGCTGTTTTTT
>-|TRBV28|TRBJ2-2|TRBD2
CASSLMRGYTGELFF
TGTGCCAGCAGTTTAATGCGGGGGTACACCGGGGAGCTGTTTTTT
>-|TRBV28|TRBJ1-4|-
CASNAGKQEKLFF
TGTGCCAGCAACGCAGGGAAACAAGAAAAACTGTTTTTT
>-|TRBV18|TRBJ2-7|-
CASSTEYEQYF
TGTGCCAGCTCGACAGAGTACGAGCAGTACTTC
>-|TRBV7-2|TRBJ2-1|-
CASSPPEGTYNEQFF
TGTGCCAGCAGCCCCCCGGAGGGAACTTACAATGAGCAGTTCTTC
>-|TRBV7-2|TRBJ2-1|TRBD2
CATKAGALYNEQFF
TGTGCCACCAAAGCGGGGGCCCTCTACAATGAGCAGTTCTTC
>-|TRBV6-5|TRBJ2-7|-
CASRNPSADSYEQYF
TGTGCCAGCAGGAACCCTAGCGCCGACTCCTACGAGCAGTACTTC
>-|TRBV7-2|TRBJ1-4|-
CASSLVLQDNEKLFF
TGTGCCAGCAGCTTAGTTTTACAGGATAATGAAAAACTGTTTTTT
>-|TRBV19|TRBJ1-5|-
CASSIAYRLRQPQHF
TGTGCCAGTAGTATTGCTTATAGACTGCGTCAGCCCCAGCATTTT
>-|TRBV18|TRBJ2-7|-
CASSLSDLSNEQYF
TGTGCCAGCTCACTGTCAGATCTCTCCAACGAGCAGTACTTC